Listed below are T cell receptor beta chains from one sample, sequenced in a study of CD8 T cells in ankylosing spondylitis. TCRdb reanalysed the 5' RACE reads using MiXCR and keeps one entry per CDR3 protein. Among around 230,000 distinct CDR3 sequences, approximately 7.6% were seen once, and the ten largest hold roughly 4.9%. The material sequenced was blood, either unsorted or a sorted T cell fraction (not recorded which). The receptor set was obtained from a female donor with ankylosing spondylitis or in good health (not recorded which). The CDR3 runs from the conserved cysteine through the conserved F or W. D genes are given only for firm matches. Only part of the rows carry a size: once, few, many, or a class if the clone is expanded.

cdr3_nt: TGTGCCAGCAGTCCCTCTAGGAATGAGCAGTTCTTC; cdr3_aa: CASSPSRNEQFF; v_call: TRBV25-1; j_call: TRBJ2-1; clone_size: many; cdr3_length: 12; d_call: NA
cdr3_nt: TGTGCCAGATGCCCGAACCGGGGACAGACTAGCAATCAGCCCCAGCATTTT; cdr3_aa: CARCPNRGQTSNQPQHF; v_call: TRBV7-6; j_call: TRBJ1-5; clone_size: many; cdr3_length: 17; d_call: TRBD1
cdr3_nt: TGTGCCAGCAGTTTAGTACAGGGTGAAGGACCTGGAAACACCATATATTTT; cdr3_aa: CASSLVQGEGPGNTIYF; v_call: TRBV27; j_call: TRBJ1-3; clone_size: many; cdr3_length: 17; d_call: NA
cdr3_nt: TGCGCCAGCAGCTTAGACACCACCCGAGGGACTGAAGCTTTCTTT; cdr3_aa: CASSLDTTRGTEAFF; v_call: TRBV5-1; j_call: TRBJ1-1; clone_size: many; cdr3_length: 15; d_call: NA
cdr3_nt: TGTGCCATCAGTGAGATCTTAGGGCTGGAAAACTACGAGCAGTACTTC; cdr3_aa: CAISEILGLENYEQYF; v_call: TRBV10-3; j_call: TRBJ2-7; clone_size: few; cdr3_length: 16; d_call: NA
cdr3_nt: TGTGCCAGCTCACCAGGCGGGAACGCGAACACCGGGGAGCTGTTTTTT; cdr3_aa: CASSPGGNANTGELFF; v_call: TRBV18; j_call: TRBJ2-2; clone_size: many; cdr3_length: 16; d_call: NA
cdr3_nt: TGCAGTGCCTCGGGACAGGATTACACCGGGGAGCTGTTTTTT; cdr3_aa: CSASGQDYTGELFF; v_call: TRBV20-1; j_call: TRBJ2-2; clone_size: many; cdr3_length: 14; d_call: TRBD1
cdr3_nt: TGTGCCAGCAGTGAACCGGGACAGCTAGGGAGCTATGGCTACACCTTC; cdr3_aa: CASSEPGQLGSYGYTF; v_call: TRBV2; j_call: TRBJ1-2; clone_size: NA; cdr3_length: 16; d_call: TRBD1
cdr3_nt: TGCAGTGCCTGGACTGACAATGAGCAGTTCTTC; cdr3_aa: CSAWTDNEQFF; v_call: TRBV20-1; j_call: TRBJ2-1; clone_size: many; cdr3_length: 11; d_call: NA
cdr3_nt: TGTGCCAGCCAAACAGGGTACAATGAGCAGTTCTTC; cdr3_aa: CASQTGYNEQFF; v_call: TRBV6-5; j_call: TRBJ2-1; clone_size: many; cdr3_length: 12; d_call: NA
cdr3_nt: TGTGCCAGCAGTTTATGGGGGACTAGCGGAACAGATACGCAGTATTTT; cdr3_aa: CASSLWGTSGTDTQYF; v_call: TRBV12-3/TRBV12-4; j_call: TRBJ2-3; clone_size: many; cdr3_length: 16; d_call: TRBD2
cdr3_nt: TGTGCCAGCAGCCTGCGGGGCCCCTACGAGCAGTACTTC; cdr3_aa: CASSLRGPYEQYF; v_call: TRBV12-3/TRBV12-4; j_call: TRBJ2-7; clone_size: NA; cdr3_length: 13; d_call: NA
cdr3_nt: TGTGCCAGCAGCCCTCAGGACCGGAGCGACTATGGCTACACCTTC; cdr3_aa: CASSPQDRSDYGYTF; v_call: TRBV7-8; j_call: TRBJ1-2; clone_size: NA; cdr3_length: 15; d_call: NA
cdr3_nt: TGCAGTGCTAGAGCAGGGGGTTCGAGAGAGACCCAGTACTTC; cdr3_aa: CSARAGGSRETQYF; v_call: TRBV20-1; j_call: TRBJ2-5; clone_size: many; cdr3_length: 14; d_call: TRBD1
cdr3_nt: TGTGCCAGCAGCCGGACAGGGGGCGCGTACTATGGCTACACCTTC; cdr3_aa: CASSRTGGAYYGYTF; v_call: TRBV7-2; j_call: TRBJ1-2; clone_size: many; cdr3_length: 15; d_call: TRBD1
cdr3_nt: TGTGCCAGCAGTTACGATGGGAGGCGCCAAGAGACCCAGTACTTC; cdr3_aa: CASSYDGRRQETQYF; v_call: TRBV6-2/TRBV6-3; j_call: TRBJ2-5; clone_size: many; cdr3_length: 15; d_call: NA
cdr3_nt: TGTGCCAGCAGCTTGGATCAGGCAGAGACCCAGTACTTC; cdr3_aa: CASSLDQAETQYF; v_call: TRBV7-9; j_call: TRBJ2-5; clone_size: many; cdr3_length: 13; d_call: NA
cdr3_nt: TGTGCCAGCGTTGCGGGAGCCCAAGAGACCCAGTACTTC; cdr3_aa: CASVAGAQETQYF; v_call: TRBV28; j_call: TRBJ2-5; clone_size: many; cdr3_length: 13; d_call: TRBD2
cdr3_nt: TGCAGCGTCAGACTAGCAGACCTCTCCGAGCAGTACTTC; cdr3_aa: CSVRLADLSEQYF; v_call: TRBV29-1; j_call: TRBJ2-7; clone_size: few; cdr3_length: 13; d_call: TRBD2
cdr3_nt: TGCAGTGCGTCCCAACTCGGGCCACAACAGGGGGAGACCCAGTACTTC; cdr3_aa: CSASQLGPQQGETQYF; v_call: TRBV20-1; j_call: TRBJ2-5; clone_size: few; cdr3_length: 16; d_call: TRBD1
cdr3_nt: TGCAGTTCGCTAGGGGTTGTAGCGGGGGGAGGTTTCGATACGCAGTATTTT; cdr3_aa: CSSLGVVAGGGFDTQYF; v_call: TRBV20-1; j_call: TRBJ2-3; clone_size: NA; cdr3_length: 17; d_call: TRBD2
cdr3_nt: TGCAGCGCCCCCCATGGACCAGGGATAGCATATGGCTACACCTTC; cdr3_aa: CSAPHGPGIAYGYTF; v_call: TRBV20-1; j_call: TRBJ1-2; clone_size: NA; cdr3_length: 15; d_call: NA
cdr3_nt: TGTGCCAGCAGCTTGATCCCAGAACAGCCCCAGCATTTT; cdr3_aa: CASSLIPEQPQHF; v_call: TRBV7-2; j_call: TRBJ1-5; clone_size: many; cdr3_length: 13; d_call: NA
cdr3_nt: TGTGCCAGCAGCTCCGGCGCCCTTTTGGGCAATGAGCAGTTCTTC; cdr3_aa: CASSSGALLGNEQFF; v_call: TRBV5-5; j_call: TRBJ2-1; clone_size: few; cdr3_length: 15; d_call: NA
cdr3_nt: TGCAGTGCTAGGGGGGGGGACAGGTGGCAGCCCCAGCATTTT; cdr3_aa: CSARGGDRWQPQHF; v_call: TRBV20-1; j_call: TRBJ1-5; clone_size: many; cdr3_length: 14; d_call: TRBD1
cdr3_nt: TGTGCCAGCAGTGAGCTATACGGCGCAAGTAGCACAGATACGCAGTATTTT; cdr3_aa: CASSELYGASSTDTQYF; v_call: TRBV6-1; j_call: TRBJ2-3; clone_size: NA; cdr3_length: 17; d_call: NA
cdr3_nt: TGTGCCAGCAGCTTAACAGGACAGGGGGTGACAGATACGCAGTATTTT; cdr3_aa: CASSLTGQGVTDTQYF; v_call: TRBV7-6; j_call: TRBJ2-3; clone_size: NA; cdr3_length: 16; d_call: TRBD1
cdr3_nt: TGTGCCAGCAGCGTTGGGGTCCGGGGACTACCGAATGAGCAGTTCTTC; cdr3_aa: CASSVGVRGLPNEQFF; v_call: TRBV9; j_call: TRBJ2-1; clone_size: many; cdr3_length: 16; d_call: TRBD2
cdr3_nt: TGTGCCAGCAGCCATAGCGGGGCGTACACAGATACGCAGTATTTT; cdr3_aa: CASSHSGAYTDTQYF; v_call: TRBV3-1; j_call: TRBJ2-3; clone_size: many; cdr3_length: 15; d_call: TRBD2
cdr3_nt: TGTGCCATCAGACCGGGACTAGCGGCAGATACGCAGTATTTT; cdr3_aa: CAIRPGLAADTQYF; v_call: TRBV6-1; j_call: TRBJ2-3; clone_size: many; cdr3_length: 14; d_call: TRBD2
cdr3_nt: TGTGCCAGCAGCTTTTCCCCCTACGAGCAGTACTTC; cdr3_aa: CASSFSPYEQYF; v_call: TRBV7-2; j_call: TRBJ2-7; clone_size: many; cdr3_length: 12; d_call: NA
cdr3_nt: TGCAGTCTATTAGGGTCGAGTGAAAAACTGTTTTTT; cdr3_aa: CSLLGSSEKLFF; v_call: TRBV20-1; j_call: TRBJ1-4; clone_size: many; cdr3_length: 12; d_call: NA
cdr3_nt: TGTGCCAGCAGTTTGGTGAGGAATTCACCCCTCCACTTT; cdr3_aa: CASSLVRNSPLHF; v_call: TRBV12-3/TRBV12-4; j_call: TRBJ1-6; clone_size: many; cdr3_length: 13; d_call: NA
cdr3_nt: TGCAGTCGACCGACTAGCCGTGGCAATGAGCAGTTCTTC; cdr3_aa: CSRPTSRGNEQFF; v_call: TRBV20-1; j_call: TRBJ2-1; clone_size: NA; cdr3_length: 13; d_call: TRBD2
cdr3_nt: TGCAGCGTTGAATCCCCCGACAGGAACACTGAAGCTTTCTTT; cdr3_aa: CSVESPDRNTEAFF; v_call: TRBV29-1; j_call: TRBJ1-1; clone_size: many; cdr3_length: 14; d_call: NA
cdr3_nt: TGTGCCATCAGTGAGTACCCGGATGGAGAGACCCAGTACTTC; cdr3_aa: CAISEYPDGETQYF; v_call: TRBV10-3; j_call: TRBJ2-5; clone_size: many; cdr3_length: 14; d_call: NA
cdr3_nt: TGTGCCAGCAGCTCCGGTCGGGACAGGGTACAAGAGACCCAGTACTTC; cdr3_aa: CASSSGRDRVQETQYF; v_call: TRBV5-4; j_call: TRBJ2-5; clone_size: few; cdr3_length: 16; d_call: TRBD1